This T cell receptor (beta chain) is drawn from a study of T cells in Graves' hyperthyroidism and ophthalmopathy. Background on the study: Peripheral blood was obtained at initial diagnosis, preceding any treatment.

A remark on this clonotype: Antigen specificity is unknown.

Together with thyroid ultrasound, orbital computed tomography, serum thyroxine and TRAb, clinical symptoms were used for diagnoses. Overall study results and limits: The model foresaw ophthalmopathy a median about 6.1 months prior to onset.

Regions amplified from RNA transcripts were the TCR beta CDR3 regions. First-round RT-PCR targeting the TCR CDR3 was performed with the HTBI primer set. TCRdb called the multiplex PCR reads again in MiXCR, with one record for every CDR3 protein. Of 50,000 to 55,000 distinct CDR3 sequences listed, approximately 52% are singletons. This receptor was taken from a woman aged 45-65 years with Graves' ophthalmopathy. Sequencing was performed on blood.

In DNA form, the CDR3 reads TGCGCCAGCAGCCCGAGGACTAGCGGATTCACCGGGGAGCTGTTTTTT. Encoded protein: CASSPRTSGFTGELFF. The rearrangement uses TRBV5-1 and TRBJ2-2, with 10 bases identical to TRBD2. Trimming took 4 bases from V and 4 from J; bases not matched to a gene: 7. The CDR3 has 16 amino acids. Germline V gene lookup returns CDR1 SGHRS and CDR2 YFSETQ.